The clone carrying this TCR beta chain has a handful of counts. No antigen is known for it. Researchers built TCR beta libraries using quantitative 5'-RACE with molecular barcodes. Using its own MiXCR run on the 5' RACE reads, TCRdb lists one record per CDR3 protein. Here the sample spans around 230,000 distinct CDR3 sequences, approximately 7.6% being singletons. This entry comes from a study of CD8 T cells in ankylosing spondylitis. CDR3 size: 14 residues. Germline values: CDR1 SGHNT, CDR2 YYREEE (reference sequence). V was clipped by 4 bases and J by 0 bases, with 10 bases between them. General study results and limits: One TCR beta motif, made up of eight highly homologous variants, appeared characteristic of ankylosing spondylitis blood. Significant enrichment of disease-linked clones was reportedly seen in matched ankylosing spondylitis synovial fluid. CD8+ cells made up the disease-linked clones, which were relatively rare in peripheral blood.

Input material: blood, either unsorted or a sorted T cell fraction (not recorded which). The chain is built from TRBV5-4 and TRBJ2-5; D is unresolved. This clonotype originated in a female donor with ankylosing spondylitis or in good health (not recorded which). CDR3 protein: CASSPGLYQETQYF. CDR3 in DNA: TGTGCCAGCAGCCCCGGGTTGTACCAAGAGACCCAGTACTTC.